This is a list of T cell receptor beta chains from one sample in a study of cytomegalovirus exposure and HLA in healthy donors. Clones were sequenced by immunoSEQ multiplex PCR, and TCRdb holds only the in-frame ones, with some missing. The table lists some 100,000 clones, roughly four fifths of them singletons. Sequencing was carried out using PBMCs. Receptors originate from a male donor in good health and CMV-seropositive. Each CDR3 is given with its conserved first and last residue. Only part of the rows carry a size: once, few, many, or a class if the clone is expanded.

J: TRBJ2-1; length: 15; size: .; V: TRBV11-2; CDR3: CASSLEGLAINEQFF
J: TRBJ2-7; length: 14; size: .; V: TRBV19; CDR3: CASSPWTDYYEQYF
J: TRBJ2-5; length: 14; size: .; V: TRBV9; CDR3: CASSERQAQETQYF
J: TRBJ1-3; length: 17; size: .; V: TRBV9; CDR3: CASSVTGTVSSGNTIYF
J: TRBJ2-7; length: 11; size: few; V: TRBV5-8; CDR3: CASRGGYEQYF
J: TRBJ2-3; length: 13; size: .; V: TRBV7-2; CDR3: CASHASITDTQYF
J: TRBJ2-5; length: 15; size: few; V: TRBV6-5; CDR3: CASIISGGLQETQYF
J: TRBJ1-1; length: 12; size: .; V: TRBV30; CDR3: CAWRFLGTEAFF
J: TRBJ1-2; length: 12; size: few; V: TRBV6-6; CDR3: CASSPGSYGYTF
J: TRBJ1-2; length: 14; size: .; V: TRBV30; CDR3: CAWSLTGINYGYTF
J: TRBJ2-7; length: 13; size: .; V: TRBV25-1; CDR3: CASSELDNYEQYF
J: TRBJ2-5; length: 16; size: few; V: TRBV5-1; CDR3: CASSLGIQGAGETQYF
J: TRBJ1-6; length: 15; size: .; V: TRBV6-1; CDR3: CAGRGVAVDNSPLHF
J: TRBJ1-1; length: 14; size: few; V: TRBV27; CDR3: CASSALDRVVGAFF
J: TRBJ2-1; length: 14; size: few; V: TRBV6-5; CDR3: CASSYSSRYNEQFF
J: TRBJ1-1; length: 13; size: .; V: TRBV7-2; CDR3: CASSYNSNTEAFF
J: TRBJ2-4; length: 13; size: few; V: TRBV5-6; CDR3: CASSLGQGAIQYF
J: TRBJ1-2; length: 15; size: .; V: TRBV4-3; CDR3: CASSLLGQAGGGYTF
J: TRBJ2-1; length: 14; size: .; V: TRBV6-1; CDR3: CASSARSSSNEQFF
J: TRBJ2-5; length: 16; size: .; V: TRBV23-1; CDR3: CASTRMTGPLKETQYF
J: TRBJ2-5; length: 15; size: .; V: TRBV6-5; CDR3: CASSYRDSVKETQYF
J: TRBJ1-5; length: 18; size: .; V: TRBV7-9; CDR3: CASSPRLRIFYSNQPQHF
J: TRBJ1-6; length: 17; size: .; V: TRBV5-1; CDR3: CASSPRAAAKESGSLHF
J: TRBJ2-5; length: 16; size: few; V: TRBV4-2; CDR3: CASSQGAGEHTETQYF
J: TRBJ2-1; length: 13; size: once; V: TRBV19; CDR3: CASSTRQGNEQFF
J: TRBJ2-3; length: 16; size: .; V: TRBV5-4; CDR3: CASSSGLAGITDTQYF
J: TRBJ1-1; length: 15; size: .; V: TRBV18; CDR3: CASSPLGHTNTEAFF
J: TRBJ2-7; length: 13; size: once; V: TRBV6-5; CDR3: CASRTGRAYEQYF
J: TRBJ2-3; length: 16; size: many; V: TRBV5-1; CDR3: CASSWNPGNAADTQYF
J: TRBJ2-5; length: 10; size: .; V: TRBV30; CDR3: CACSEEAQYF
J: TRBJ2-7; length: 15; size: .; V: TRBV5-4; CDR3: CASTITGTGDYEQYF
J: TRBJ2-2; length: 19; size: .; V: TRBV7-3; CDR3: CASSLRAGGSLTNTGELFF
J: TRBJ1-3; length: 14; size: .; V: TRBV11-2; CDR3: CASSAGYSGNTIYF
J: TRBJ1-2; length: 12; size: .; V: TRBV5-6; CDR3: CASSSDRSGYTF
J: TRBJ2-7; length: 11; size: .; V: TRBV7-6; CDR3: CASSINYEQYF
J: TRBJ1-2; length: 12; size: few; V: TRBV6-1; CDR3: CASTNTGIGYTF
J: TRBJ2-3; length: 16; size: few; V: TRBV2; CDR3: CASSVGTSGGGDTQYF
J: TRBJ2-3; length: 15; size: few; V: TRBV4-1; CDR3: CASSQDGGAIDTQYF
J: TRBJ1-2; length: 17; size: once; V: TRBV2; CDR3: CASTSTVTGTGAYGYTF
J: TRBJ1-2; length: 14; size: .; V: TRBV28; CDR3: CASSLGLGDYGYTF
J: TRBJ2-5; length: 13; size: .; V: TRBV6-6; CDR3: CASSWAGQETQYF
J: TRBJ2-2; length: 16; size: .; V: TRBV5-1; CDR3: CASSLAFLRNTGELFF
J: TRBJ1-1; length: 14; size: .; V: TRBV7-2; CDR3: CASSVDRGRVEAFF
J: TRBJ1-1; length: 14; size: once; V: TRBV4-3; CDR3: CASSQDTGGAEAFF
J: TRBJ1-5; length: 15; size: .; V: TRBV15; CDR3: CATSQLGQGQQPQHF
J: TRBJ2-7; length: 15; size: .; V: TRBV9; CDR3: CASSSPGQGANEQYF
J: TRBJ2-2; length: 16; size: .; V: TRBV9; CDR3: CASSVVGTGYTGELFF
J: TRBJ1-4; length: 17; size: .; V: TRBV7-2; CDR3: CASSPNTPGQGQSGLFF
J: TRBJ2-3; length: 15; size: few; V: TRBV5-1; CDR3: CASIKGTSGGDTQYF
J: TRBJ1-5; length: 13; size: .; V: TRBV6-5; CDR3: CASSYSAVQPQHF
J: TRBJ2-7; length: 15; size: .; V: TRBV6-6; CDR3: CASSYRGQDQPGQYF
J: TRBJ1-5; length: 14; size: .; V: TRBV6-1; CDR3: CASRRRGRDQPQHF
J: TRBJ2-7; length: 13; size: .; V: TRBV27; CDR3: CASSTLASYEQYF
J: TRBJ1-1; length: 14; size: .; V: TRBV7-9; CDR3: CASSPARVDTEAFF
J: TRBJ1-1; length: 17; size: .; V: TRBV7-9; CDR3: CASSSTGTGGWVTEAFF
J: TRBJ1-2; length: 14; size: .; V: TRBV7-9; CDR3: CASSRTGRHYGYTF
J: TRBJ2-7; length: 15; size: .; V: TRBV10-3; CDR3: CAISGPDRAAYEQYF
J: TRBJ1-4; length: 17; size: .; V: TRBV5-6; CDR3: CASSLGGIQGVEEKLFF
J: TRBJ1-6; length: 16; size: .; V: TRBV5-4; CDR3: CASSFSTGQGYSPLHF